Listed below are T cell receptor beta chains from one sample, sequenced in a study of Ad26.COV2.S vaccination and SARS-CoV-2 variants. Clones were sequenced by immunoSEQ multiplex PCR, and TCRdb holds only the in-frame ones, with some missing. The sample records 300,000 to 400,000 clones, around 86% being singletons. The source material was peripheral blood, sampled in a trial of Ad26.COV2.S vaccine versus placebo. Receptors were obtained from a person aged 18 to 65 who received the Ad26.COV2.S COVID-19 vaccine or a placebo. Each CDR3 is given with its conserved first and last residue. The D gene is left open where the match is weak. Size tells how often a clone was seen (once, few, many) or the class of an expanded clone, and some rows leave it out.

d_call	j_call	clone_size	v_call	cdr3_aa	cdr3_nt
TRBD1	TRBJ1-2	NA	TRBV18	CASSPSSRQGYGYTF	TGTGCCAGCTCACCCTCCAGTCGACAGGGCTATGGCTACACCTTC
NA	TRBJ1-2	NA	TRBV25-1	CASSEWGQGIGYTF	TGTGCCAGCAGTGAATGGGGTCAGGGGATCGGCTACACCTTC
NA	TRBJ1-1	NA	TRBV6-4	CASSYVAGNTEAFF	TGTGCCAGCAGTTACGTCGCGGGAAACACTGAAGCTTTCTTT
NA	TRBJ2-3	NA	TRBV18	CASSPRQGSTDTQYF	TGTGCCAGCTCACCTCGGCAGGGGAGCACAGATACGCAGTATTTT
NA	TRBJ1-2	NA	TRBV9	CASSPGSVDYGYTF	TGTGCCAGCAGCCCGGGGAGTGTTGACTATGGCTACACCTTC
TRBD1	TRBJ1-2	NA	TRBV18	CASSPRGQTNYGYTF	TGTGCCAGCTCACCCCGGGGACAGACTAACTATGGCTACACCTTC
NA	TRBJ1-1	once	TRBV20-1	CSASRPGGTEAFF	TGCAGTGCTAGTCGCCCTGGAGGGACTGAAGCTTTCTTT
NA	TRBJ1-1	NA	TRBV7-2	CASSLGGVNTEAFF	TGTGCCAGCAGCTTAGGTGGGGTGAACACTGAAGCTTTCTTT
NA	TRBJ1-5	once	TRBV10-3	CAISDLYRDNQPQHF	TGTGCCATCAGTGACCTTTACAGGGACAATCAGCCCCAGCATTTT
NA	TRBJ1-2	NA	TRBV6-2/TRBV6-3	CASSYSIQGGNYGYTF	TGTGCCAGCAGTTACTCGATACAAGGGGGTAACTATGGCTACACCTTC
NA	TRBJ2-7	NA	TRBV11-2	CAIRRLRGEQYF	TGTGCCATCAGGAGGCTCCGGGGGGAGCAGTACTTC
NA	TRBJ1-3	NA	TRBV19	CASKGRGEGTIYF	TGTGCCAGTAAGGGCAGGGGAGAAGGCACCATATATTTT
NA	TRBJ2-5	NA	TRBV29-1	CSVEVRGPPGETQYF	TGCAGCGTTGAAGTAAGGGGCCCCCCGGGAGAGACCCAGTACTTC
NA	TRBJ1-1	NA	TRBV5-4	CASSFATGGAFF	TGTGCCAGCAGCTTTGCGACCGGGGGAGCTTTCTTT
NA	TRBJ2-5	NA	TRBV5-1	CASSLALAQETQYF	TGCGCCAGCAGCTTGGCACTGGCTCAAGAGACCCAGTACTTC
NA	TRBJ1-1	NA	TRBV11-3	CASSFLVGSEAFF	TGTGCCAGCAGCTTTCTAGTGGGGAGTGAGGCTTTCTTT
NA	TRBJ2-1	NA	TRBV9	CASSSVRDPEQFF	TGTGCCAGCAGCTCCGTAAGGGACCCAGAGCAGTTCTTC
NA	TRBJ1-5	NA	TRBV20-1	CSASGERDQPQHF	TGCAGTGCTAGTGGTGAGAGGGATCAGCCCCAGCATTTT
NA	TRBJ1-5	NA	TRBV27	CASSLVQFNQPQHF	TGTGCCAGCAGTTTAGTACAGTTCAATCAGCCCCAGCATTTT
NA	TRBJ2-7	NA	TRBV5-1	CASSLDPFGEQYF	TGCGCCAGCAGCTTGGATCCCTTTGGCGAGCAGTACTTC
NA	TRBJ1-2	few	TRBV4-1	CASSQRPPDGRDGYTF	TGCGCCAGCAGCCAACGCCCGCCCGACGGGAGGGATGGCTACACCTTC
TRBD1	TRBJ2-5	NA	TRBV4-1	CASSFRQGETQYF	TGCGCCAGCAGCTTCCGACAGGGGGAGACCCAGTACTTC
TRBD1	TRBJ1-2	NA	TRBV9	CASSAGGTGRHGYTF	TGTGCCAGCAGCGCCGGGGGGACAGGGCGACATGGCTACACCTTC
NA	TRBJ2-7	NA	TRBV21-1	CASSTLTYEQYF	TGTGCCAGCAGCACGTTAACCTACGAGCAGTACTTC
NA	TRBJ1-2	NA	TRBV12-3/TRBV12-4	CASSFRTYGYTF	TGTGCCAGCAGTTTCAGGACCTATGGCTACACCTTC
NA	TRBJ1-6	few	TRBV5-1	CASRVGGSYNSPLHF	TGCGCCAGCAGGGTTGGAGGTTCCTATAATTCACCCCTCCACTTT
TRBD2	TRBJ2-1	NA	TRBV15	CATSRDLLAGGEQFF	TGTGCCACCAGCAGAGATCTGCTAGCGGGTGGTGAGCAGTTCTTC
TRBD1	TRBJ1-1	few	TRBV6-5	CASSYAGGGTEAFF	TGTGCCAGCAGTTACGCAGGGGGAGGGACTGAAGCTTTCTTT
NA	TRBJ2-1	NA	TRBV3-1/TRBV3-2	CASSQIRSSYNEQFF	TGTGCCAGCAGCCAAATTCGGAGCTCCTACAATGAGCAGTTCTTC
NA	TRBJ2-7	NA	TRBV30	CAWGRDTLSYEQYF	TGTGCCTGGGGCCGGGACACCCTCTCCTACGAGCAGTACTTC
NA	TRBJ2-6	NA	TRBV5-1	CASSFRSGANVLTF	TGCGCCAGCAGCTTCCGGTCTGGGGCCAACGTCCTGACTTTC